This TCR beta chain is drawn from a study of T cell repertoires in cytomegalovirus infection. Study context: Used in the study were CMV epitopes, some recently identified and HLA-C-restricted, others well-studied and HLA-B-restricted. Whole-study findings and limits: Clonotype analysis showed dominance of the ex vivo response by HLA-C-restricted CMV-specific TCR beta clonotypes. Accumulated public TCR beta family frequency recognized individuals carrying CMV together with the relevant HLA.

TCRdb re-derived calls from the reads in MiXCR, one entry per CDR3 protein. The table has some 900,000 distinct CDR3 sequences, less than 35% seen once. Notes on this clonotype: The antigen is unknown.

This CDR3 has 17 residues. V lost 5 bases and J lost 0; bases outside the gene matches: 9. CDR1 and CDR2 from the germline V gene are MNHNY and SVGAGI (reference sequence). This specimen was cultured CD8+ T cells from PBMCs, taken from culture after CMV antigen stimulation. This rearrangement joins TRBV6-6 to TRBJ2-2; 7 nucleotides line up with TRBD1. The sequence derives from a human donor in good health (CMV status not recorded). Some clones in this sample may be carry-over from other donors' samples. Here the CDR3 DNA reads TGTGCCAGCAGTCCCTGGGACAGCCACCCGAACACCGGGGAGCTGTTTTTT. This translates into CASSPWDSHPNTGELFF.